This TCR beta chain was documented in a study of shared clonotypes between healthy human individuals. At the level of the study: Donor ages ranged 18 to 49 years: a couple of women, a few men.

Germline assignment: CDR1 MNHEY and CDR2 SMNVEV (reference sequence). This CDR3 is built from 15 residues. The V gene lost 3 bases and the J gene lost 2 bases, with 14 bases spanning the gap. Assay used: immunoSEQ multiplex PCR; TCRdb lists only in-frame clones, some missing. The data contain about 2.1 million clones, 85% to 95% of them seen just once; the ten biggest clones take up about 1.7%. This clone was detected once. Selected positively for CCR7 and CD45RO-negative, naive CD8 cells excluded terminally differentiated effector memory CD45RA+ cells. The origin of this receptor is a man aged 18 to 35 in good health. Some clones in this sample may be carry-over from other donors' samples. Material: naive CD8+ T cells from PBMCs. The chain is built from TRBV27 and TRBJ2-7; tentative D call: TRBD1 (6 bases). The DNA for the CDR3 is TGTGCCAGCAGTTTCAGGCAGGGGTTTACCTACGAGCAGTACTTC. Its translation: CASSFRQGFTYEQYF.